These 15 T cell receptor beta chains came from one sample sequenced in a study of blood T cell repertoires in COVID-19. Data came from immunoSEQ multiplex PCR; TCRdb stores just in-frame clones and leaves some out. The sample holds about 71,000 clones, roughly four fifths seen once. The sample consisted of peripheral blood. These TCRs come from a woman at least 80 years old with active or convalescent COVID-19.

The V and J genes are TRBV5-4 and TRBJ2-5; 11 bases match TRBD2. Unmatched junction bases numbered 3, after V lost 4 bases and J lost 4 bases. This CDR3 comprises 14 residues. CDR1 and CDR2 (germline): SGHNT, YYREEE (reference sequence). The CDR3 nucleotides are TGTGCCAGCAGCGGCACTAGCGGGGGAGAGACCCAGTACTTC. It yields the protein CASSGTSGGETQYF.

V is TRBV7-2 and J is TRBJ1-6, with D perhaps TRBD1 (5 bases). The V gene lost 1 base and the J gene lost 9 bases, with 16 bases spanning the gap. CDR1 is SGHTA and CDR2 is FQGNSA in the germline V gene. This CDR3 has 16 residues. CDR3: CASSLGVTGGGSPLHF. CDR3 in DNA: TGTGCCAGCAGCTTAGGGGTGACGGGGGGAGGTTCACCCCTCCACTTT. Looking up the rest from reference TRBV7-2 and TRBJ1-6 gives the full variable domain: GAGVSQSPSNKVTEKGKDVELRCDPISGHTALYWYRQSLGQGLEFLIYFQGNSAPDKSGLPSDRFSAERTGGSVSTLTIQRTQQEDSAVYLCASSLGVTGGGSPLHFGNGTRLTVT.

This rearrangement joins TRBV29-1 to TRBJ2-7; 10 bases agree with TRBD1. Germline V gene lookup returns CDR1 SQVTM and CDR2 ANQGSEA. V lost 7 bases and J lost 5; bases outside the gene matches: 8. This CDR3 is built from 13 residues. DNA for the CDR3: TGCAGCGCCTACGGGACAGGGGATGACGAGCAGTACTTC. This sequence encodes CSAYGTGDDEQYF.

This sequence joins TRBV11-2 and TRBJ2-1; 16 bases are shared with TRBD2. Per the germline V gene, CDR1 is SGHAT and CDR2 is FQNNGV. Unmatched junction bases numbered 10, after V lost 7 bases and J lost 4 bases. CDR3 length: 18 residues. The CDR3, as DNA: TGTGCCAGCACTACGGGACTAGCGGGGGGGCCTCGGTACAATGAGCAGTTCTTC. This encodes CASTTGLAGGPRYNEQFF.

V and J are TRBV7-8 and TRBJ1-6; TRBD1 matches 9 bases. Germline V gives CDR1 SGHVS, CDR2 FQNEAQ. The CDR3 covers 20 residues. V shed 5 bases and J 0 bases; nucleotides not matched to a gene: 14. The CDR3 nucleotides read TGTGCCAGCAGCCGATCTGTCGAAGGGACAGGGAACTCCTATAATTCACCCCTCCACTTT. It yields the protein CASSRSVEGTGNSYNSPLHF.

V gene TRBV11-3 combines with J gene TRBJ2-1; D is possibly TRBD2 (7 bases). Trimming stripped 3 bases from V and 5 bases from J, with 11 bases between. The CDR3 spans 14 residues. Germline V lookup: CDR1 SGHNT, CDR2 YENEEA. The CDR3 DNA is TGTGCCAGCAGCTTGGGGGGGGCCCACAATGAGCAGTTCTTC. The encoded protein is CASSLGGAHNEQFF.

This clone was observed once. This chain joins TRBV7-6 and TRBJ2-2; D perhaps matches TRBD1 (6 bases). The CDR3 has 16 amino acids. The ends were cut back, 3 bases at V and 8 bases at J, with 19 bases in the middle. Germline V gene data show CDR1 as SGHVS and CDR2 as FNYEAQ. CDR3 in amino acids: CASSLQQGMGKGELFF. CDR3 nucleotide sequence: TGTGCCAGCAGCTTGCAGCAGGGGATGGGGAAAGGGGAGCTGTTTTTT.

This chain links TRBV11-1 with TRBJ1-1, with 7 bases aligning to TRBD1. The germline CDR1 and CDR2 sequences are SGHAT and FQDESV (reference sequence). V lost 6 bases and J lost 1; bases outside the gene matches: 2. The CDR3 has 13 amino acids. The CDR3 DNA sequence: TGTGCCAGCAGAAGGACAGGGAACACTGAAGCTTTCTTT. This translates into CASRRTGNTEAFF.

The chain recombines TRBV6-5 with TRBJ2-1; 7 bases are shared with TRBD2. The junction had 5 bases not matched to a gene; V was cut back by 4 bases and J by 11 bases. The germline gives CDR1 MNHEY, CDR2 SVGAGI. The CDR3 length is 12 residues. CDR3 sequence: CASSFQAGKQFF. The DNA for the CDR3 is TGTGCCAGCAGTTTCCAAGCGGGGAAGCAGTTCTTC.

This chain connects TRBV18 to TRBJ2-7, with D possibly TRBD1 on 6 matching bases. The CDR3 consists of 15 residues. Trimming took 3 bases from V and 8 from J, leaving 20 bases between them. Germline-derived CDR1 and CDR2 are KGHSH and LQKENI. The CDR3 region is CASSPTLTGDFKQYF. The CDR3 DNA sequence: TGTGCCAGCTCACCGACGTTGACAGGCGACTTCAAGCAGTACTTC.

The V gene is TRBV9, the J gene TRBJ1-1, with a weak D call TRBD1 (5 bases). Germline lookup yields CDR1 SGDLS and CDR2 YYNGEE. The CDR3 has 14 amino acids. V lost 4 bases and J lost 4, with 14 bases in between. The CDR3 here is CASSSDPGVTEAFF. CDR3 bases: TGTGCCAGCAGCTCCGACCCGGGGGTCACTGAAGCTTTCTTT.

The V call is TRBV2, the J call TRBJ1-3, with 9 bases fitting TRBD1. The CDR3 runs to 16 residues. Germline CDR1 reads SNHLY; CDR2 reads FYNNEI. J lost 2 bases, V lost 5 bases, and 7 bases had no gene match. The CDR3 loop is CASSLPGQGPGNTIYF. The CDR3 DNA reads TGTGCCAGCAGTCTTCCGGGACAGGGTCCTGGAAACACCATATATTTT.

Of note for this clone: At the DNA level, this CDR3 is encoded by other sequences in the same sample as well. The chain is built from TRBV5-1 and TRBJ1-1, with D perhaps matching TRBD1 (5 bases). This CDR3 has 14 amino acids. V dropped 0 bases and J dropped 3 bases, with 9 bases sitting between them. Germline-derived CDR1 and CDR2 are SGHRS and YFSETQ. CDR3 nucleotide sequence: TGCGCCAGCAGCTTGGCCGGGGGGTACACTGAAGCTTTCTTT. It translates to CASSLAGGYTEAFF.

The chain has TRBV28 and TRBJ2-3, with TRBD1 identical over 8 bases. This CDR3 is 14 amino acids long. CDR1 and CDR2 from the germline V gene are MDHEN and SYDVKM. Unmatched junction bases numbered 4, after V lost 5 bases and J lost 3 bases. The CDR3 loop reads CASSTRQGTDTQYF. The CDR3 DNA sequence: TGTGCCAGCAGTACCCGACAGGGGACAGATACGCAGTATTTT.

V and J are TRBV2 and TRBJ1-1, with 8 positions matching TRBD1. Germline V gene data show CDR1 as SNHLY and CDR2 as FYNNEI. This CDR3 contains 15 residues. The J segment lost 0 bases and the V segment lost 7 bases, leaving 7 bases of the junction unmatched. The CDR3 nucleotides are TGTGCCAGCAACATGCAGGGGGCCATGAACACTGAAGCTTTCTTT. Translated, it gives CASNMQGAMNTEAFF.